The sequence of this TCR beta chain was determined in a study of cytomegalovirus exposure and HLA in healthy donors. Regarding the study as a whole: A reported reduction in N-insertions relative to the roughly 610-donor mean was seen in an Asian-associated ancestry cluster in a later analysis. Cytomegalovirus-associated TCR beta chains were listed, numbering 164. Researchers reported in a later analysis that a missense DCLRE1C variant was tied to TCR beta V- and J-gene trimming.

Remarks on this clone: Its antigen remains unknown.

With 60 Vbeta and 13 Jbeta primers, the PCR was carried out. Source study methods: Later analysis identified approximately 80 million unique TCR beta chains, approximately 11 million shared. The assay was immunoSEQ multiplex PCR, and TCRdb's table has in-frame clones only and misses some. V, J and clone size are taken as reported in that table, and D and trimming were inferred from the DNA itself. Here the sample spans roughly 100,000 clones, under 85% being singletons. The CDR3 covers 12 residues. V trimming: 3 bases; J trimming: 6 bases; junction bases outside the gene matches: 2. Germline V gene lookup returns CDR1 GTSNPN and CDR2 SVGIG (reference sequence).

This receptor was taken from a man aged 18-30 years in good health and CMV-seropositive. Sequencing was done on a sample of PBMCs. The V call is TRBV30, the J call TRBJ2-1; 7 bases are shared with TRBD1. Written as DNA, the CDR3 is TGTGCCTGGAGCCGACAGGGCAATGAGCAGTTCTTC. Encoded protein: CAWSRQGNEQFF.